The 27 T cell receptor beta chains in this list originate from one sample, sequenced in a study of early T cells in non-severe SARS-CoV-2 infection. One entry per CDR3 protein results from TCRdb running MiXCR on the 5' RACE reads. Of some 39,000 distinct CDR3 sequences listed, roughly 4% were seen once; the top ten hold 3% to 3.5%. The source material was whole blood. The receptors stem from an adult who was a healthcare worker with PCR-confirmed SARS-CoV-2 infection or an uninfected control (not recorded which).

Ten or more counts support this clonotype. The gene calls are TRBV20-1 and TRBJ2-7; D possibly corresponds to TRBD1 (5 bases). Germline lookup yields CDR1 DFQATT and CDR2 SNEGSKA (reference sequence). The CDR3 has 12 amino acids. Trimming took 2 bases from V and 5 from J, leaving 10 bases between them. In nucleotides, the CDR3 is TGCAGTGCTAGACCCCAGGGCCACGAGCAGTACTTC. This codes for CSARPQGHEQYF.

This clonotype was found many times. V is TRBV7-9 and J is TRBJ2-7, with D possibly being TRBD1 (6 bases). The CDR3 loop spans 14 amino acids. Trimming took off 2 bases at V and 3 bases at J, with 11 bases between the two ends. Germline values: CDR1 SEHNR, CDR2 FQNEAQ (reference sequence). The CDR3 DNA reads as TGTGCCAGCAGCTTAATGCAGGGGAACTACGAGCAGTACTTC. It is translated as CASSLMQGNYEQYF.

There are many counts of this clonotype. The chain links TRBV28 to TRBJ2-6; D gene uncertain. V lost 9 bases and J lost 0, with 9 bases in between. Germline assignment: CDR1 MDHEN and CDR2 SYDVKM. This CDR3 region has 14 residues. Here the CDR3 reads CARGRSSGANVLTF. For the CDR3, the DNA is TGTGCCAGGGGAAGGAGCTCTGGGGCCAACGTCCTGACTTTC. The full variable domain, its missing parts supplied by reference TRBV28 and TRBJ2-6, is DVKVTQSSRYLVKRTGEKVFLECVQDMDHENMFWYRQDPGLGLRLIYFSYDVKMKEKGDIPEGYSVSREKKERFSLILESASTNQTSMYLCARGRSSGANVLTFGAGSRLTVL.

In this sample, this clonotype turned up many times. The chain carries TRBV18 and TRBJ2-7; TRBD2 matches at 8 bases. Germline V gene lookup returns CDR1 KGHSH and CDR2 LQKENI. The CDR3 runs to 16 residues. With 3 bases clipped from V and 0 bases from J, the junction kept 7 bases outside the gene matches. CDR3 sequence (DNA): TGTGCCAGCTCACCGGGACTAGGGGATTCCTCCTACGAGCAGTACTTC. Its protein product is CASSPGLGDSSYEQYF.

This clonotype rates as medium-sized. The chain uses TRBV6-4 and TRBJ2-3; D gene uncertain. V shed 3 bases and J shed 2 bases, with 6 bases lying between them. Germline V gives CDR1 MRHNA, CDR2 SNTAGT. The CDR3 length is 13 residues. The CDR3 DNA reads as TGTGCCAGCAGTGAGCGGTACACAGATACGCAGTATTTT. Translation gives CASSERYTDTQYF.

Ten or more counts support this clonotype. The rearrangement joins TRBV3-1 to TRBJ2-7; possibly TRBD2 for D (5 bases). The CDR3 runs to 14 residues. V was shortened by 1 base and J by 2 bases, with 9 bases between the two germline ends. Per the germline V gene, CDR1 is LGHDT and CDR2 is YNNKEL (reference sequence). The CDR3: CASSQGELAYEQYF. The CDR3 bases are TGTGCCAGCAGCCAAGGGGAGCTGGCCTACGAGCAGTACTTC.

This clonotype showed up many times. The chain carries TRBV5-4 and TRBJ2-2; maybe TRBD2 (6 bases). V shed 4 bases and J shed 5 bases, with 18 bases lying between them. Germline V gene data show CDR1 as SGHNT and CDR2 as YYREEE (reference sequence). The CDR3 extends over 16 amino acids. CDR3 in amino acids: CASSGGTVLGTGELFF. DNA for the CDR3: TGTGCCAGCAGCGGGGGGACGGTCCTGGGGACCGGGGAGCTGTTTTTT.

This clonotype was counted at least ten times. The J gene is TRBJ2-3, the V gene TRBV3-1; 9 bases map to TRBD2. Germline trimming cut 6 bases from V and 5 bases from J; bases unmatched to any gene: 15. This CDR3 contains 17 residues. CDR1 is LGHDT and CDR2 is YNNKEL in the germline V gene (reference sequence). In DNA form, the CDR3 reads TGTGCCAGCAGTCGAGTAGCGGGAGCGATTGGAGGAGATACGCAGTATTTT. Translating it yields CASSRVAGAIGGDTQYF.

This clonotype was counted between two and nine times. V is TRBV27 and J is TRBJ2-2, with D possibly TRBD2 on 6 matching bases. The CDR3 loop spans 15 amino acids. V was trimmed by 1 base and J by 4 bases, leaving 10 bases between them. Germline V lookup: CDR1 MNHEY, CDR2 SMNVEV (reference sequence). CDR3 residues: CASSLYTGATGELFF. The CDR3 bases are TGTGCCAGCAGTTTATATACGGGAGCCACCGGGGAGCTGTTTTTT.

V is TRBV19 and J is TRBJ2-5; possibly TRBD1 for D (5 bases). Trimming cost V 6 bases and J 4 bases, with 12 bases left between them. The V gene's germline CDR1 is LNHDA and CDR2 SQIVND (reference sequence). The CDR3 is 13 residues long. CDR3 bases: TGTGCCAGTAGCTCCCAGGGTGGAGAGACCCAGTACTTC. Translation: CASSSQGGETQYF.

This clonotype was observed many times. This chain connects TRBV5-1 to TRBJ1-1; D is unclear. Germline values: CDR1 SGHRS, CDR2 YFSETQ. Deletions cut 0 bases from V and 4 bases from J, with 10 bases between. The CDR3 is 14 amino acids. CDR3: CASSLGQSFTEAFF. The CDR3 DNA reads TGCGCCAGCAGCTTGGGGCAGTCCTTCACTGAAGCTTTCTTT.

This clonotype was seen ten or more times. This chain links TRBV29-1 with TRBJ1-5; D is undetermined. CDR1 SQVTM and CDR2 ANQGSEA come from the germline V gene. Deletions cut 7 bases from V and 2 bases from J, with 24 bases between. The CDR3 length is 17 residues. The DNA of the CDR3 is TGCAGCGATATAACTTCTGGAGTCTCTGGTCGCAATCAGCCCCAGCATTTT. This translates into CSDITSGVSGRNQPQHF.

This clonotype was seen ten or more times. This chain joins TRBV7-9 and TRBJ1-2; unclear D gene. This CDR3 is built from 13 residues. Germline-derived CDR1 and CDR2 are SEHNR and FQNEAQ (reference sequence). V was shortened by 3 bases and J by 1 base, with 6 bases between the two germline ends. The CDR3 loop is CASSFSDNYGYTF. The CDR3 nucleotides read TGTGCCAGCAGCTTTTCAGATAACTATGGCTACACCTTC.

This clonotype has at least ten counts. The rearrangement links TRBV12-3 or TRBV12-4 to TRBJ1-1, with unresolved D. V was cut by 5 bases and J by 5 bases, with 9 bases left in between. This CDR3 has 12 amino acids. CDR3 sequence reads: CASSLGRTEAFF. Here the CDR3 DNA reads TGTGCCAGCAGTCTAGGGAGGACTGAAGCTTTCTTT.

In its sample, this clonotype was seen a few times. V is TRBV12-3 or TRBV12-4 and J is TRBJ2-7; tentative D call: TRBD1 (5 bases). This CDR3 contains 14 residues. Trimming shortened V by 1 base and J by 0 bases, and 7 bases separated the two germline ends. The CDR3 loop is CASSLVGASYEQYF. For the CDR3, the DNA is TGTGCCAGCAGTTTAGTTGGGGCCTCCTACGAGCAGTACTTC.

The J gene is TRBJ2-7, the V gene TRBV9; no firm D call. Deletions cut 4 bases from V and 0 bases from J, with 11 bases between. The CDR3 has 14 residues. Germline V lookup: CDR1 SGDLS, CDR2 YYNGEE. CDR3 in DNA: TGTGCCAGCAGCCTACAGAACCGCTCCTACGAGCAGTACTTC. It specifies CASSLQNRSYEQYF.

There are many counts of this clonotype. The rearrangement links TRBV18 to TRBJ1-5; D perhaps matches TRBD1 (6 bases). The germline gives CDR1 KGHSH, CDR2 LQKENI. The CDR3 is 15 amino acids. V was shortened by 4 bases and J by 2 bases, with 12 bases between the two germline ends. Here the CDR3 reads CASSHNRDGNQPQHF. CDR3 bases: TGTGCCAGCTCACACAACAGGGACGGCAATCAGCCCCAGCATTTT.

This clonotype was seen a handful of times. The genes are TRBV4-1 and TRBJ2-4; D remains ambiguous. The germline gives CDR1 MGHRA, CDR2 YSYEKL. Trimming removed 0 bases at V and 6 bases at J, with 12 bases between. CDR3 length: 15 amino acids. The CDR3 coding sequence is TGCGCCAGCAGCCAAGATTCGCACAGCTTAAACATTCAGTACTTC. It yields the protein CASSQDSHSLNIQYF.

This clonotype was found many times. The DNA for the CDR3 is TGTGCCAGCAGTTTTACCGACACGATTAGCCTTTACAATGAGCAGTTCTTC. This sequence encodes CASSFTDTISLYNEQFF. This chain connects TRBV12-3 or TRBV12-4 to TRBJ2-1; D is uncertain. With 3 bases removed from V and 4 bases from J, the gap between germline ends came to 19 bases. The CDR3 spans 17 residues.

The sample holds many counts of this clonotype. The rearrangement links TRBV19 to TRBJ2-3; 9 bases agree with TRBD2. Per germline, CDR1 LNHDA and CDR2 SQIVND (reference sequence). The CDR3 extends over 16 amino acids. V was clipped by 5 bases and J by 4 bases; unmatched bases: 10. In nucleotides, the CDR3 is TGTGCCAGTAGTTTCACCGGGACTAGCTTTCCAGATACGCAGTATTTT. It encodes CASSFTGTSFPDTQYF.

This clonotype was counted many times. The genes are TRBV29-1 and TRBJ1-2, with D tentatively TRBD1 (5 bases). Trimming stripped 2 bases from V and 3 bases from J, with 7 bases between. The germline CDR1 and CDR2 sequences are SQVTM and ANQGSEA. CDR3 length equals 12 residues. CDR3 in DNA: TGCAGCGTTGAAAGGGGCCACTATGGCTACACCTTC. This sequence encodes CSVERGHYGYTF. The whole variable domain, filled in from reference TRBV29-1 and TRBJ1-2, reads SAVISQKPSRDICQRGTSLTIQCQVDSQVTMMFWYRQQPGQSLTLIATANQGSEATYESGFVIDKFPISRPNLTFSTLTVSNMSPEDSSIYLCSVERGHYGYTFGSGTRLTVV.

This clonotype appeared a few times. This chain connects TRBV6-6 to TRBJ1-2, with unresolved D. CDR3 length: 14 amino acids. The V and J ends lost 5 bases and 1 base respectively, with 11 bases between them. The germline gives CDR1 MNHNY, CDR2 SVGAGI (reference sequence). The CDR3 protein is CASSQPGLNYGYTF. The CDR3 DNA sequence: TGTGCCAGCAGTCAACCGGGTCTTAACTATGGCTACACCTTC.

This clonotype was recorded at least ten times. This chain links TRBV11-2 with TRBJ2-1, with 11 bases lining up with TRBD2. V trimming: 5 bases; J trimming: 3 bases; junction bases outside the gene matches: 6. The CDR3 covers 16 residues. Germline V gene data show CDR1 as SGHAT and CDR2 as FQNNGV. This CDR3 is CASSQAGLAVYNEQFF. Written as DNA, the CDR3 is TGTGCCAGCAGCCAGGCGGGACTAGCGGTCTACAATGAGCAGTTCTTC. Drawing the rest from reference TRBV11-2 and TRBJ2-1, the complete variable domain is EAGVAQSPRYKIIEKRQSVAFWCNPISGHATLYWYQQILGQGPKLLIQFQNNGVVDDSQLPKDRFSAERLKGVDSTLKIQPAKLEDSAVYLCASSQAGLAVYNEQFFGPGTRLTVL.

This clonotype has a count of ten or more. The CDR3 coding sequence is TGTGCCAGCAGCGCCCCGGCGGCCCGCTCCTACGAGCAGTACTTC. Encoded protein: CASSAPAARSYEQYF. V is TRBV11-2 and J is TRBJ2-7; no clear D. Germline V CDR1 and CDR2: SGHAT, FQNNGV. This CDR3 is 15 amino acids long. V was shortened by 5 bases and J by 0 bases, with 14 bases between the two germline ends. The complete variable domain, with remaining parts taken from reference TRBV11-2 and TRBJ2-7, reads EAGVAQSPRYKIIEKRQSVAFWCNPISGHATLYWYQQILGQGPKLLIQFQNNGVVDDSQLPKDRFSAERLKGVDSTLKIQPAKLEDSAVYLCASSAPAARSYEQYFGPGTRLTVT.

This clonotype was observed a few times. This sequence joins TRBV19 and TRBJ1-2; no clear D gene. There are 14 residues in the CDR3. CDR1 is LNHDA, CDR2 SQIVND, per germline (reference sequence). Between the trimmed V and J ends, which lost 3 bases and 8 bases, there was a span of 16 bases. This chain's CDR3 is CASSMTTTAEGYTF. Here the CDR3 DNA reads TGTGCCAGTAGTATGACAACCACCGCTGAAGGCTACACCTTC.

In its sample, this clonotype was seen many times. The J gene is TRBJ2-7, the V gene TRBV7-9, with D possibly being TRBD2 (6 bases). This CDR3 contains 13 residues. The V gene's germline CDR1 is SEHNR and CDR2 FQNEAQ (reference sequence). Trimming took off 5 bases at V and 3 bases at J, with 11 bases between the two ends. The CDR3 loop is CASSMGLRYEQYF. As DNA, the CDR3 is TGTGCCAGCAGCATGGGACTGCGCTACGAGCAGTACTTC.

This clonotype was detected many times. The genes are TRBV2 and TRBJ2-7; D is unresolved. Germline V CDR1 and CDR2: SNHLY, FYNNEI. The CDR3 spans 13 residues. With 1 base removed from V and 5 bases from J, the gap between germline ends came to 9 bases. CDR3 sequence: CASSEEKGHEQYF. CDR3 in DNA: TGTGCCAGCAGTGAAGAGAAGGGCCACGAGCAGTACTTC. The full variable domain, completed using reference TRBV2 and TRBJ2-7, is EPEVTQTPSHQVTQMGQEVILRCVPISNHLYFYWYRQILGQKVEFLVSFYNNEISEKSEIFDDQFSVERPDGSNFTLKIRSTKLEDSAMYFCASSEEKGHEQYFGPGTRLTVT.